Presented here are 32 T cell receptor beta chains from one specimen sequenced in a study of blood T cells in healthy people across ages. Through a sample-barcoded 5' primer and a J-beta primer mix, a second PCR was run for about 7 to 12 cycles. TCRdb processed the 5' RACE reads anew with MiXCR; each CDR3 protein has one entry. The sample lists 800,000 to 1,300,000 distinct CDR3 sequences, around 25% occurring once. These same data were also listed under a study on T cells of mothers and their children.

The sequenced material came from blood. The origin of the receptors is a girl aged 2-9 years in good health.

The V call is TRBV2, the J call TRBJ1-2; D call uncertain. Germline CDR1 and CDR2: SNHLY and FYNNEI. The length of the CDR3 is 10 residues. The V and J ends lost 8 bases and 8 bases respectively, with 9 bases between them. The CDR3 DNA reads TGTGCCAGCGGAGGGATCGGCTACACCTTC. It is translated as CASGGIGYTF.

There are a few counts of this clonotype. CDR3: CSALAEFSYNEQFF. DNA for the CDR3: TGCAGTGCGCTAGCGGAGTTCTCCTACAATGAGCAGTTCTTC. The chain couples TRBV20-1 to TRBJ2-1, with 7 nucleotides matching TRBD2. The CDR3 sequence is 14 residues long. Germline CDR1 and CDR2: DFQATT and SNEGSKA (reference sequence). With 6 bases clipped from V and 0 bases from J, the junction kept 5 bases outside the gene matches.

The chain links TRBV7-2 to TRBJ1-2, with 7 nucleotides matching TRBD1. The ends lost 1 base at V and 5 bases at J; junction bases unmatched: 13. Germline assignment: CDR1 SGHTA and CDR2 FQGNSA. This CDR3 contains 17 residues. Here the CDR3 reads CASSLGGGTEGGYGYTF. The CDR3 DNA sequence: TGTGCCAGCAGCTTAGGAGGGGGCACCGAGGGCGGTTATGGCTACACCTTC.

V gene TRBV29-1 combines with J gene TRBJ2-5; D perhaps matches TRBD2 (6 bases). V shed 4 bases and J shed 6 bases, with 18 bases lying between them. The germline CDR1 and CDR2 sequences are SQVTM and ANQGSEA. The CDR3 covers 14 residues. The CDR3 DNA follows: TGCAGCGTTGGTGGGACTCCTAGTGGAAAGACCCAGTACTTC. It is translated as CSVGGTPSGKTQYF.

This clonotype was recorded a few times. V and J are TRBV5-1 and TRBJ1-5, with 7 bases identical to TRBD1. The CDR3 has 14 residues. CDR1 and CDR2 from the germline V gene are SGHRS and YFSETQ. With 4 bases clipped from V and 6 bases from J, the junction kept 7 bases outside the gene matches. CDR3 region: CASSTRTGVQPQHF. CDR3 sequence (DNA): TGCGCCAGCAGCACTCGAACAGGGGTTCAGCCCCAGCATTTT. Full variable domain (outside the CDR3, taken from reference TRBV5-1 and TRBJ1-5): KAGVTQTPRYLIKTRGQQVTLSCSPISGHRSVSWYQQTPGQGLQFLFEYFSETQRNKGNFPGRFSGRQFSNSRSEMNVSTLELGDSALYLCASSTRTGVQPQHFGDGTRLSIL.

This clonotype was recorded a few times. The rearrangement links TRBV29-1 to TRBJ1-2; D is uncertain. V was trimmed by 5 bases and J by 2 bases, leaving 12 bases between them. Germline CDR1 reads SQVTM; CDR2 reads ANQGSEA. CDR3 length equals 13 residues. The CDR3 spells CSVQSPGNYGYTF. The CDR3 bases are TGCAGCGTTCAGAGCCCAGGAAACTATGGCTACACCTTC.

This clonotype was counted only a few times. V gene TRBV11-2 combines with J gene TRBJ2-3; 7 nucleotides match TRBD1. V was pared by 4 bases and J by 6 bases, with 7 bases of the junction left unmatched. The germline gives CDR1 SGHAT, CDR2 FQNNGV. This CDR3 contains 14 residues. CDR3 residues: CASSSRQGEDTQYF. In DNA, the CDR3 is TGTGCCAGCAGCTCGAGGCAGGGGGAGGATACGCAGTATTTT.

This clonotype showed up just a few times. The chain employs TRBV7-9 and TRBJ1-4; D is ambiguous. CDR1 is SEHNR, CDR2 FQNEAQ, per germline (reference sequence). V was clipped by 4 bases and J by 5 bases, with 8 bases between them. The CDR3 totals 13 residues. The CDR3 sequence: CASSSAWNEKLFF. The CDR3 DNA follows: TGTGCCAGCAGCTCGGCCTGGAATGAAAAACTGTTTTTT.

This clonotype has more than one count but fewer than ten. The chain has TRBV20-1 and TRBJ2-5, with no clear D. The CDR3 extends over 12 amino acids. The V end lost 3 bases, the J end lost 3 bases, and 8 bases lay between the germline ends. Germline V gene sequence: CDR1 DFQATT, CDR2 SNEGSKA (reference sequence). As DNA, the CDR3 is TGCAGTGCTAGTAGCCTGAAAGAGACCCAGTACTTC. Protein product: CSASSLKETQYF.

The rearrangement uses TRBV27 and TRBJ1-1; 7 bases fit TRBD1. Unmatched junction bases numbered 4, after V lost 2 bases and J lost 1 base. Germline loops: CDR1 MNHEY, CDR2 SMNVEV (reference sequence). CDR3 length equals 15 residues. CDR3 sequence: CASSLVGQANTEAFF. The DNA for the CDR3 is TGTGCCAGCAGTTTAGTCGGACAGGCGAACACTGAAGCTTTCTTT.

The V and J genes are TRBV7-9 and TRBJ2-5, with D maybe TRBD2 (6 bases). Near its end, the DNA agrees better with TRBJ2-1, so the J call may be wrong. Looked up from germline, CDR1 is SEHNR and CDR2 is FQNEAQ (reference sequence). The CDR3 contains 17 residues. Written as DNA, the CDR3 is TGTGCCAGCAGCCCCCGCAGTGGGGACTCCGGAGGGGATGAGCAGTTCTTC. It encodes CASSPRSGDSGGDEQFF.

This clonotype turned up a few times. This sequence joins TRBV20-1 and TRBJ2-7; 11 bases align to TRBD2. CDR1 DFQATT and CDR2 SNEGSKA come from the germline V gene (reference sequence). The ends lost 6 bases at V and 3 bases at J; junction bases unmatched: 7. CDR3 size: 14 residues. Here the CDR3 reads CSARSTSGNYEQYF. The CDR3 DNA follows: TGCAGTGCGCGCTCGACTAGCGGGAACTACGAGCAGTACTTC.

The chain couples TRBV12-3 or TRBV12-4 to TRBJ2-7; a possible D gene is TRBD1 (7 bases). The end of the DNA aligns better with TRBJ2-1, so the J call may be wrong. This CDR3 is built from 14 residues. The DNA for the CDR3 is TGTGCCAGCAGCCCAAACAGGGGAGGCAATGAGCAGTTCTTC. The encoded protein is CASSPNRGGNEQFF.

The V call is TRBV2, the J call TRBJ2-4, with D tentatively TRBD2 (6 bases). The germline gives CDR1 SNHLY, CDR2 FYNNEI. This CDR3 is 15 amino acids long. V was pared by 1 base and J by 3 bases, with 10 bases between. CDR3 nucleotides: TGTGCCAGCAGTGAAGGACTGGAGGGCAAAAACATTCAGTACTTC. This translates into CASSEGLEGKNIQYF.

The rearrangement links TRBV20-1 to TRBJ2-3; D possibly corresponds to TRBD2 (6 bases). The V end lost 1 base, the J end lost 4 bases, and 15 bases lay between the germline ends. Germline CDR1 is DFQATT and CDR2 is SNEGSKA (reference sequence). CDR3 length equals 15 residues. The CDR3 spells CSARVPLGGADTQYF. The CDR3 region has the DNA TGCAGTGCTAGAGTGCCCCTCGGCGGGGCAGATACGCAGTATTTT.

This clonotype was observed a handful of times. The chain is built from TRBV7-2 and TRBJ2-5; 9 bases align to TRBD2. The closer fit of TRBJ2-1 to the DNA end suggests the J call may be wrong. There are 16 residues in the CDR3. CDR1 and CDR2 from the germline V gene are SGHTA and FQGNSA. The CDR3 here is CASSSSPRGGISPQFF. Written as DNA, the CDR3 is TGTGCCAGCAGCTCCTCCCCGCGGGGGGGCATTTCGCCGCAGTTCTTC.

Worth noting for this clonotype: A much larger clonotype is one base distant, so this may be a read error. The V and J genes are TRBV4-3 and TRBJ2-7; a possible D gene is TRBD1 (6 bases). The germline gives CDR1 LGHNA, CDR2 YSLEER. CDR3 length equals 13 residues. The CDR3 protein is CASSQDTGKEQCF. CDR3 bases: TGCGCCAGCAGCCAAGATACAGGGAAGGAGCAGTGCTTC.

The CDR3 reads CASSFSTSGGSDTQYF. DNA of the CDR3: TGTGCCAGCAGTTTCAGTACTAGCGGGGGGTCAGATACGCAGTATTTT. V gene TRBV12-3 or TRBV12-4 combines with J gene TRBJ2-3, with 12 positions matching TRBD2. Trimming at V came to 3 bases and at J to 4 bases, leaving 5 bases not matched to a gene. The CDR3 sequence is 16 residues long.

The V gene is TRBV28, the J gene TRBJ1-1, with no clear D. Trimming stripped 6 bases from V and 7 bases from J, with 9 bases between. Germline V gene sequence: CDR1 MDHEN, CDR2 SYDVKM. The length of the CDR3 is 11 residues. CDR3 DNA sequence: TGTGCCAGCAGCTGGGCCCTTGAAGCTTTCTTT. Its protein product is CASSWALEAFF.

The genes are TRBV29-1 and TRBJ2-3; a weak D match, TRBD2 (6 bases). Germline CDR1 and CDR2: SQVTM and ANQGSEA. The V gene lost 6 bases and the J gene lost 2 bases, with 12 bases spanning the gap. The CDR3 totals 13 residues. CDR3 amino acids: CSVEIAVTDTQYF. The DNA of the CDR3 is TGCAGCGTCGAGATAGCGGTCACAGATACGCAGTATTTT.

This clonotype has just a few counts. The CDR3: CASSVGGFGAGGYTF. In DNA form, the CDR3 reads TGTGCCAGCAGCGTAGGAGGCTTCGGGGCGGGTGGCTACACCTTC. The chain is built from TRBV9 and TRBJ1-2; TRBD1 might be the D (5 bases). Trimming shortened V by 0 bases and J by 7 bases, and 16 bases separated the two germline ends. The CDR3 is made up of 15 amino acids. Germline CDR1 is SGDLS and CDR2 is YYNGEE. Using reference TRBV9 and TRBJ1-2 for the parts outside the CDR3, the full variable domain is DSGVTQTPKHLITATGQRVTLRCSPRSGDLSVYWYQQSLDQGLQFLIQYYNGEERAKGNILERFSAQQFPDLHSELNLSSLELGDSALYFCASSVGGFGAGGYTFGSGTRLTVV.

This clonotype was picked up a small number of times. This chain connects TRBV7-9 to TRBJ2-5; no clear D. Near its end, the DNA agrees better with TRBJ2-1, so the J call may be wrong. The CDR3 has 13 amino acids. Looked up from germline, CDR1 is SEHNR and CDR2 is FQNEAQ (reference sequence). CDR3 nucleotides: TGTGCCAGCGGAGCGAATGTTTGGGATGAGCAGTTCTTC. It translates to CASGANVWDEQFF.

Concerning this clonotype itself: A junction boundary mismatches the germline segment, possibly from a read error. The chain recombines TRBV6-2 or TRBV6-3 with TRBJ1-5; TRBD1 matches 8 bases. The V gene's germline CDR1 is MNHEY and CDR2 SVGEGT. The CDR3 covers 13 residues. This CDR3 reads CASSSRSDRGFSF. CDR3 DNA: TGTGCCAGCAGTTCGAGATCCGACAGGGGCTTCTCTTTT.

CDR3 sequence: CSVDQGDLKGYTF. The CDR3 DNA is TGCAGCGTTGATCAAGGGGACCTGAAGGGCTACACCTTC. The gene calls are TRBV29-1 and TRBJ1-2; D is possibly TRBD1 (5 bases). V was trimmed by 3 bases and J by 8 bases, leaving 16 bases between them. The germline gives CDR1 SQVTM, CDR2 ANQGSEA. The CDR3 consists of 13 residues.

The chain recombines TRBV5-1 with TRBJ2-2; TRBD1 aligns across 9 bases. The CDR3 runs to 18 residues. V shed 1 base and J 5 bases; nucleotides not matched to a gene: 12. Germline V gene data show CDR1 as SGHRS and CDR2 as YFSETQ. The chain's CDR3 is CASSLLGAVDRGTGELFF. CDR3 bases: TGCGCCAGCAGCTTGTTGGGGGCCGTCGACAGGGGGACCGGGGAGCTGTTTTTT.

The chain is built from TRBV27 and TRBJ2-5; D is undetermined. With 2 bases removed from V and 5 bases from J, the gap between germline ends came to 12 bases. The V gene's germline CDR1 is MNHEY and CDR2 SMNVEV (reference sequence). The CDR3 has 14 amino acids. The CDR3 DNA follows: TGTGCCAGCAGTTTACTTCCGGTTGGGGAGACCCAGTACTTC. Its protein is CASSLLPVGETQYF.

This clonotype was observed at least ten times. The genes are TRBV28 and TRBJ1-1; D is possibly TRBD1 (5 bases). Per the germline V gene, CDR1 is MDHEN and CDR2 is SYDVKM. The CDR3 extends over 14 amino acids. V was trimmed by 2 bases and J by 4 bases, leaving 11 bases between them. CDR3 nucleotides: TGTGCCAGCAGTTTAAATAGGGGCATCACTGAAGCTTTCTTT. Translation gives CASSLNRGITEAFF.

The CDR3 DNA follows: TGTGCCAGTATTAACTCGGGAACTGAAGCTTTCTTT. This translates into CASINSGTEAFF. This rearrangement joins TRBV12-3 or TRBV12-4 to TRBJ1-1; D is unresolved. Deletions cut 9 bases from V and 5 bases from J, with 13 bases between. This CDR3 is 12 amino acids long.

This clonotype was counted between two and nine times. The V call is TRBV6-4, the J call TRBJ2-3; D is perhaps TRBD1 (5 bases). Deletions cut 6 bases from V and 0 bases from J, with 13 bases between. Germline V gene data show CDR1 as MRHNA and CDR2 as SNTAGT. The CDR3 runs 15 residues. For the CDR3, the DNA is TGTGCCAGCAGCTCGACAGTCCTCAGCACAGATACGCAGTATTTT. Translated: CASSSTVLSTDTQYF.

This clonotype appeared a few times. The rearrangement uses TRBV10-3 and TRBJ2-6; D might be TRBD2 (7 bases). Per the germline V gene, CDR1 is ENHRY and CDR2 is SYGVKD. The CDR3 is made up of 11 amino acids. V shed 10 bases and J shed 15 bases, with 16 bases lying between them. The CDR3 sequence is CATLGGPGLTF. DNA for the CDR3: TGTGCCACCTTGGGGGGGCCTGGCCTGACTTTC.

This clonotype was detected many times. The genes are TRBV11-2 and TRBJ2-7, with 7 positions matching TRBD2. CDR1 is SGHAT, CDR2 FQNNGV, per germline. The CDR3 spans 16 residues. The J segment lost 4 bases and the V segment lost 2 bases, leaving 11 bases of the junction unmatched. CDR3 bases: TGTGCCAGCAGCTTAACAGGTGGCGGGAGTGGGTACGAGCAGTACTTC. It specifies CASSLTGGGSGYEQYF.

This clonotype was found once. J is TRBJ2-7 and V is TRBV2; D gene uncertain. With 0 bases removed from V and 3 bases from J, the gap between germline ends came to 9 bases. CDR3 length: 14 residues. CDR1 SNHLY and CDR2 FYNNEI come from the germline V gene. In DNA form, the CDR3 reads TGTGCCAGCAGTGAAGCGCTTCGGATCTACGAGCAGTACTTC. Protein product: CASSEALRIYEQYF.